This entry lists 22 T cell receptor beta chains sequenced from one sample in a study of T cell repertoires in cytomegalovirus infection. TCRdb reprocessed the reads with MiXCR, giving one entry per CDR3 protein. The sample holds 300,000 to 400,000 distinct CDR3 sequences; 20% to 30% are singletons and the top ten take 13%. No antigen has been identified for these receptors. Sequencing used cultured PBMCs, obtained from culture after CMV antigen stimulation. The origin of the receptors is a human donor in good health (CMV status not recorded). Some clones in this sample may be carry-over from other donors' samples.

The chain has TRBV19 and TRBJ1-2, with D uncertain. The CDR3 runs to 16 residues. The germline V and J ends were trimmed by 4 bases and 0 bases, with 15 bases remaining between them. Germline V CDR1 and CDR2: LNHDA, SQIVND (reference sequence). This chain's CDR3 is CASSTSFGSANYGYTF. The CDR3 DNA follows: TGTGCCAGTAGTACTTCATTCGGGTCAGCTAACTATGGCTACACCTTC.

This clonotype showed up many times. The chain carries TRBV7-2 and TRBJ1-1; D gene ambiguous. The CDR3 contains 14 residues. Trimming removed 1 base from V and 5 bases from J, with 11 bases in between. The germline gives CDR1 SGHTA, CDR2 FQGNSA. The CDR3 spells CASSLGSVRTEAFF. In DNA, the CDR3 is TGTGCCAGCAGCTTAGGGTCCGTTAGAACTGAAGCTTTCTTT.

The chain links TRBV6-8 to TRBJ2-2, with a possible D match to TRBD2 (6 bases). Germline CDR1 MNHGY, CDR2 SAAAGT. The CDR3 contains 16 residues. V shed 3 bases and J shed 7 bases, with 18 bases lying between them. CDR3 residues: CASSYRGMVGYGELFF. The CDR3 DNA sequence: TGTGCCAGCAGTTATCGCGGGATGGTGGGTTACGGGGAGCTGTTTTTT.

This clonotype was seen more than once but under ten times. The chain uses TRBV7-2 and TRBJ1-1; a weak D match, TRBD1 (5 bases). Germline V CDR1 and CDR2: SGHTA, FQGNSA. The CDR3 is 16 amino acids. The V end lost 1 base, the J end lost 0 bases, and 12 bases lay between the germline ends. CDR3 nucleotides: TGTGCCAGCAGCTTAGGACAGCTTCGGATGAACACTGAAGCTTTCTTT. Translating gives CASSLGQLRMNTEAFF.

The chain has TRBV11-2 and TRBJ1-1, with 10 bases aligning to TRBD1. This CDR3 contains 14 residues. The V and J ends lost 6 bases and 2 bases, in that order; junction bases with no gene match: 3. From germline, CDR1 is SGHAT and CDR2 FQNNGV. The CDR3 DNA reads TGTGCCAGCAGAAGGGACAGGGGAAACACTGAAGCTTTCTTT. Encoded protein: CASRRDRGNTEAFF.

In this sample, this clonotype turned up many times. The chain is built from TRBV7-2 and TRBJ2-3, with TRBD1 as a possible D gene (6 bases). V was trimmed by 0 bases and J by 5 bases, leaving 9 bases between them. Germline assignment: CDR1 SGHTA and CDR2 FQGNSA. The CDR3 length is 14 residues. The CDR3 nucleotides are TGTGCCAGCAGCTTAGCCAGGGGCATAGATACGCAGTATTTT. Amino acid sequence: CASSLARGIDTQYF.

The CDR3 is CSARLRRPNTDTQYF. In DNA, the CDR3 is TGCAGTGCTAGGCTCCGACGACCTAACACAGATACGCAGTATTTT. This chain joins TRBV20-1 and TRBJ2-3, with D unresolved. Germline CDR1 reads DFQATT; CDR2 reads SNEGSKA (reference sequence). The V end lost 3 bases, the J end lost 2 bases, and 15 bases lay between the germline ends. The CDR3 sequence is 15 residues long.

In this sample, this clonotype turned up a few times. The gene calls are TRBV10-2 and TRBJ2-1; possible D gene TRBD2, 6 bases. V was clipped by 0 bases and J by 8 bases, with 11 bases between them. The CDR3 has 14 amino acids. Germline CDR1 reads WSHSY; CDR2 reads SAAADI. The CDR3 nucleotides read TGCGCCAGCAGTGAGTCCCCCGGGACTGATGAGCAGTTCTTC. This encodes CASSESPGTDEQFF.

This rearrangement joins TRBV27 to TRBJ1-6; D unclear. Trimming shortened V by 7 bases and J by 9 bases, and 19 bases separated the two germline ends. There are 15 residues in the CDR3. Germline lookup yields CDR1 MNHEY and CDR2 SMNVEV (reference sequence). CDR3 sequence: CASTPSGHRGSPLHF. The DNA of the CDR3 is TGTGCCAGCACCCCGTCCGGGCACCGAGGTTCACCCCTCCACTTT.

This clonotype was observed a handful of times. The rearrangement links TRBV7-6 to TRBJ2-7; 11 nucleotides line up with TRBD2. Germline V gives CDR1 SGHVS, CDR2 FNYEAQ. The V gene end was trimmed by 1 base and the J gene end by 1 base; junction bases not matched to a gene: 0. The CDR3 extends over 15 amino acids. The CDR3 bases are TGTGCCAGCAGCTTAGTAGCGGGAGGGTCCTACGAGCAGTACTTC. This gives the protein CASSLVAGGSYEQYF.

This clonotype was detected ten times or more. The chain has TRBV7-9 and TRBJ1-3; D might be TRBD1 (5 bases). Germline V CDR1 and CDR2: SEHNR, FQNEAQ (reference sequence). The ends were cut back, 2 bases at V and 0 bases at J, with 11 bases in the middle. The CDR3 contains 16 residues. CDR3 amino acids: CASSLRDLYSGNTIYF. The CDR3 nucleotides are TGTGCCAGCAGCTTAAGGGACTTATACTCTGGAAACACCATATATTTT.

V and J are TRBV6-2 or TRBV6-3 and TRBJ2-7, with 7 nucleotides matching TRBD2. Per the germline V gene, CDR1 is MNHEY and CDR2 is SVGEGT. V gave up 3 bases and J gave up 7 bases; unmatched junction bases: 12. This CDR3 is built from 15 residues. The CDR3 sequence is CASSYNGRIVEEQYV. The CDR3 coding sequence is TGTGCCAGCAGTTATAACGGGAGGATCGTAGAGGAGCAGTACGTC.

This clonotype was recorded at least ten times. The rearrangement links TRBV7-2 to TRBJ2-1; 9 bases align to TRBD2. Looked up from germline, CDR1 is SGHTA and CDR2 is FQGNSA. The junction had 8 bases not matched to a gene; V was cut back by 2 bases and J by 9 bases. The CDR3 runs 15 residues. CDR3 sequence reads: CASSLIGGRAGEQFF. CDR3 nucleotide sequence: TGTGCCAGCAGCTTAATTGGCGGGAGGGCGGGTGAGCAGTTCTTC.

The chain is built from TRBV5-4 and TRBJ2-3; D perhaps matches TRBD2 (6 bases). The V and J ends lost 4 bases and 1 base respectively, with 13 bases between them. The CDR3 runs to 15 residues. The germline V gene encodes CDR1 SGHNT and CDR2 YYREEE (reference sequence). The CDR3 bases are TGTGCCAGCAGCCCCCCTGCGGGACGCACAGATACGCAGTATTTT. It translates to CASSPPAGRTDTQYF.

The chain combines TRBV15 with TRBJ2-7; tentative D call: TRBD2 (5 bases). V shed 0 bases and J shed 2 bases, with 20 bases lying between them. The CDR3 has 18 residues. CDR1 and CDR2 from the germline V gene are LNHNV and YYDKDF (reference sequence). CDR3 sequence (DNA): TGTGCCACCAGCAGAGATAGACAAGGAGGAGTCTCGACCTACGAGCAGTACGTC. This codes for CATSRDRQGGVSTYEQYV.

This clonotype was detected a few times. The rearrangement links TRBV29-1 to TRBJ2-1; TRBD2 matches at 7 bases. Germline CDR1 reads SQVTM; CDR2 reads ANQGSEA. Losses at the gene ends were 4 bases for V and 9 bases for J; bases not matched to a gene: 6. The CDR3 covers 12 residues. The CDR3 is CSVAGGGSEQFF. For the CDR3, the DNA is TGCAGCGTTGCTGGGGGAGGGAGTGAGCAGTTCTTC.

This clonotype was recorded at least ten times. The chain has TRBV12-3 or TRBV12-4 and TRBJ2-7; D is ambiguous. There are 13 residues in the CDR3. V was trimmed by 2 bases and J by 6 bases, leaving 11 bases between them. The CDR3 is CASSLIQSSEQYF. In nucleotides, the CDR3 is TGTGCCAGCAGTTTAATACAGAGCAGCGAGCAGTACTTC.

This chain links TRBV5-4 with TRBJ2-3; tentative D call: TRBD2 (6 bases). V lost 4 bases and J 0 bases, leaving 12 bases between the germline ends. The CDR3 length is 15 residues. Per the germline V gene, CDR1 is SGHNT and CDR2 is YYREEE (reference sequence). The CDR3: CASSEDYFSTDTQYF. CDR3 sequence (DNA): TGTGCCAGCAGCGAGGACTACTTTAGCACAGATACGCAGTATTTT.

This clonotype was seen repeatedly, ten times or more. J is TRBJ2-7 and V is TRBV18, with D hard to call. CDR1 is KGHSH and CDR2 is LQKENI in the germline V gene. The germline V and J ends were trimmed by 0 bases and 4 bases, with 13 bases remaining between them. CDR3 length: 15 residues. This CDR3 is CASSPPGKEGYEQYF. The DNA of the CDR3 is TGTGCCAGCTCACCACCTGGCAAAGAAGGGTACGAGCAGTACTTC.

The V call is TRBV7-6, the J call TRBJ2-1; 14 nucleotides line up with TRBD2. The CDR3 loop spans 23 amino acids. J lost 0 bases, V lost 5 bases, and 21 bases had no gene match. Per the germline V gene, CDR1 is SGHVS and CDR2 is FNYEAQ. In nucleotides, the CDR3 is TGTGCCAGCAGCACAATCCGGGACGGTGGACTAGCGGGAGGTGTCCTCTCCTACAATGAGCAGTTCTTC. Its protein is CASSTIRDGGLAGGVLSYNEQFF.

The V and J genes are TRBV6-2 or TRBV6-3 and TRBJ2-7; 9 bases align to TRBD2. V was pared by 6 bases and J by 2 bases, with 5 bases of the junction left unmatched. The CDR3 runs 14 residues. Germline-derived CDR1 and CDR2 are MNHEY and SVGEGT. CDR3 sequence: CASRVSGSPYEQYV. CDR3 DNA sequence: TGTGCCAGCAGAGTTAGCGGGAGTCCCTACGAGCAGTACGTC.

This clonotype was seen only a few times. The CDR3 loop is CASRTGFRSPLHF. The DNA for the CDR3 is TGTGCCAGCAGGACGGGGTTTCGATCACCCCTCCACTTT. The chain employs TRBV27 and TRBJ1-6, with unresolved D. Trimming pared 6 bases from V and 10 bases from J, leaving 13 bases between. The CDR3 extends over 13 amino acids. Looked up from germline, CDR1 is MNHEY and CDR2 is SMNVEV (reference sequence).